The rows below give T cell receptor beta chains drawn from one sample of a study of OX40 agonist ivuxolimab in advanced cancers. Clones were sequenced by immunoSEQ multiplex PCR, and TCRdb holds only the in-frame ones, with some missing. The table has tens of thousands of clones, around 89% seen once. Here the sequenced sample was CD4+ or CD8+ T cells sorted from blood, taken in a trial of the OX40 agonist ivuxolimab. The receptors originated from an adult with an advanced solid tumor such as melanoma, head and neck, liver or kidney cancer. The CDR3 runs from the conserved cysteine through the conserved F or W. D genes are given only for firm matches. Clone size is shown for a subset of rows, as once, few, many or a class of expanded clone.

v_gene,j_gene,abundance,d_gene,CDR3nt,CDR3aa
TRBV19,TRBJ2-3,NA,NA,TGTGCCAGTAGTATAGCTACTAGCATAGATACGCAGTATTTT,CASSIATSIDTQYF
TRBV28,TRBJ1-1,NA,NA,TGTGCCAGCAGTCCACGACAGATGAACACTGAAGCTTTCTTT,CASSPRQMNTEAFF
TRBV6-1,TRBJ2-6,NA,TRBD1,TGTGTCAGCAGTCGGGACAGCTCTGGGGCCAACGTCCTGACTTTC,CVSSRDSSGANVLTF
TRBV9,TRBJ2-1,NA,NA,TGTGCCAGCAGCGACCGGGACTCCAACTACAATGAGCAGTTCTTC,CASSDRDSNYNEQFF
TRBV7-8,TRBJ2-1,NA,TRBD2,TGTGCCAGCAGCTTAGCGCGGGAGAAGTGGAACAATGAGCAGTTCTTC,CASSLAREKWNNEQFF
TRBV7-9,TRBJ2-1,NA,NA,TGTGCCAGCAGCTTAGATTCAACGAGCTCCTACAATGAGCAGTTCTTC,CASSLDSTSSYNEQFF
TRBV13,TRBJ1-1,once,NA,TGTGCCAGCAGTTTAGGTCAGGGGTGGGCGAACACTGAAGCTTTCTTT,CASSLGQGWANTEAFF
TRBV19,TRBJ2-7,NA,NA,TGTGCCAGTAGTGTGGCGACCGGTTCGGGCGAGCAGTACTTC,CASSVATGSGEQYF
TRBV4-3,TRBJ2-7,once,TRBD2,TGCGCCAGCAGCCTAGCGGGAGTTCACGAGCAGTACTTC,CASSLAGVHEQYF
TRBV28,TRBJ2-3,once,NA,TGTGCCAGCAGTTTGAGGGGCCTAAGCACAGATACGCAGTATTTT,CASSLRGLSTDTQYF
TRBV6-6,TRBJ2-3,NA,TRBD1,TGTGCCAGCAGATTCGGACAGGGCAACACAGATACGCAGTATTTT,CASRFGQGNTDTQYF
TRBV4-2,TRBJ1-4,NA,NA,TGTGCCAGCAGCCCTACCTATTCGGGACCTAATGAAAAACTGTTTTTT,CASSPTYSGPNEKLFF
TRBV7-6,TRBJ2-5,once,NA,TGTGCCAGCAGCTTAGAAGCGGAGCCGCCAGAGACCCAGTACTTC,CASSLEAEPPETQYF
TRBV6-6,TRBJ1-2,NA,NA,TGTGCCAGCAGTGCCCCGGGCTCTTATGGCTACACCTTC,CASSAPGSYGYTF
TRBV7-9,TRBJ2-5,NA,NA,TGTGCCAGCAGAGGGACATCTCAAGAGACCCAGTACTTC,CASRGTSQETQYF
TRBV28,TRBJ2-1,NA,TRBD2,TGTGCCAGCAGTTCTCACCTAGCGGGGATCTCCTACAATGAGCAGTTCTTC,CASSSHLAGISYNEQFF
TRBV19,TRBJ2-2,NA,TRBD1,TGTGCCAGTAGTATCAGGTGGACAGGGGGCGCGAGGACCGGGGAGCTGTTTTTT,CASSIRWTGGARTGELFF
TRBV4-3,TRBJ2-7,NA,TRBD1,TGCGCCAGCAGCCAAGAAGACAGGGGCTACGAGCAGTACTTC,CASSQEDRGYEQYF
TRBV27,TRBJ2-5,NA,NA,TGTGCCAGCAGTTTGGTTCGGCAAGAGACCCAGTACTTC,CASSLVRQETQYF
TRBV18,TRBJ2-3,once,NA,TGTGCCAGCTCCCTGGAGGGAGTGATAGCAGATACGCAGTATTTT,CASSLEGVIADTQYF
TRBV27,TRBJ2-7,NA,NA,TGTGCCAGCAGCGAATCGGTAGGCGAGACCTCCTACGAGCAGTACTTC,CASSESVGETSYEQYF
TRBV9,TRBJ2-7,once,NA,TGTGCCAGCAGCCCAAGACAGAGCTCCTACGAGCAGTACTTC,CASSPRQSSYEQYF
TRBV7-3,TRBJ2-1,NA,NA,TGTGCCAGCAGCCGGGTCTGGGGCGCATCCAATGAGCAGTTCTTC,CASSRVWGASNEQFF
TRBV15,TRBJ2-3,NA,NA,TGTGCCACCAGCAGAGATCAGGCAGGGAGGTCCTACACAGATACGCAGTATTTT,CATSRDQAGRSYTDTQYF
TRBV28,TRBJ2-5,NA,NA,TGTGCCAGCAGCCCAGGCCCAGAGGGGCAAGAGACCCAGTACTTC,CASSPGPEGQETQYF
TRBV6-5,TRBJ1-1,NA,NA,TGTGCCAGCAGTTCCCCCCTGGACAGTGAAGCTTTCTTT,CASSSPLDSEAFF
TRBV30,TRBJ2-1,NA,TRBD2,TGTGCCTGGTCTGGACTAGCGGGCTACAATGAGCAGTTCTTC,CAWSGLAGYNEQFF
TRBV7-9,TRBJ1-5,NA,NA,TGTGCCAGCAGCTTTTTAGGCCAGCCCCAGCATTTT,CASSFLGQPQHF
TRBV7-9,TRBJ2-4,NA,NA,TGTGCCAGCAGCTCGGGGCGGGGCATAATCAAAAACATTCAGTACTTC,CASSSGRGIIKNIQYF
TRBV7-8,TRBJ1-1,NA,NA,TGTGCCAGCAGCCTACAGGCTACCGAAGCTTTCTTT,CASSLQATEAFF
TRBV7-9,TRBJ1-4,few,NA,TGTGCCAGCAGCTTAGGACACATAAATGAAAAACTGTTTTTT,CASSLGHINEKLFF
TRBV29-1,TRBJ2-1,NA,TRBD2,TGCAGCGTAGGAACTAGCGGGCCCTACAATGAGCAGTTCTTC,CSVGTSGPYNEQFF
TRBV6-4,TRBJ2-2,few,TRBD2,TGTGCCAGCAGTGAGGTGGCGGGAGGAGACACCGGGGAGCTGTTTTTT,CASSEVAGGDTGELFF
TRBV27,TRBJ2-2,NA,NA,TGTGCCAGCAGTTTTGCCAGGGAAAACACCGGGGAGCTGTTTTTT,CASSFARENTGELFF
TRBV6-5,TRBJ2-1,once,NA,TGTGCCAGCAGTTACGCAAGTGTCAATGAGCAGTTCTTC,CASSYASVNEQFF
TRBV4-3,TRBJ2-7,NA,NA,TGCGCCAGCAGCCAAGATCGCGCGAAGTCCTACGAGCAGTACTTC,CASSQDRAKSYEQYF
TRBV28,TRBJ2-7,NA,NA,TGTGCCAGCAGTTTGCGGACCTATTTCTCCTACGAGCAGTACTTC,CASSLRTYFSYEQYF
TRBV25-1,TRBJ2-7,NA,NA,TGTGCCAGCAGTGAATTGGGCCACGAGCAGTACTTC,CASSELGHEQYF
TRBV18,TRBJ2-7,NA,NA,TGTGCCAGCTCACCAGGAGGCATGGACGAGCAGTACTTC,CASSPGGMDEQYF
TRBV11-2,TRBJ1-4,NA,NA,TGTGCCAGCAGCCCTGAGGGGTTACGAACAACTAATGAAAAACTGTTTTTT,CASSPEGLRTTNEKLFF
TRBV10-3,TRBJ2-7,NA,NA,TGTGCCATCAGTGCCGACCGGGGGGCTGGCCTGTCCTACGAGCAGTACTTC,CAISADRGAGLSYEQYF
TRBV29-1,TRBJ1-1,NA,NA,TGCAGCGTTGGAAGGGACACTGAAGCTTTCTTT,CSVGRDTEAFF
TRBV7-9,TRBJ2-7,NA,TRBD2,TGTGCCACGACTAGCGGGAGGTACGAGCAGTACTTC,CATTSGRYEQYF
TRBV9,TRBJ2-1,NA,NA,TGTGCCAGCAGCTCGTCAGGGTGGAATGAGCAGTTCTTC,CASSSSGWNEQFF
TRBV7-9,TRBJ2-1,NA,NA,TGTGCCAGCAGCCCCCTGGAGGGAGTGCGCAATGAGCAGTTCTTC,CASSPLEGVRNEQFF
TRBV27,TRBJ1-6,NA,NA,TGTGCCAGCAGTTTTGGAGGGAATAATTCACCCCTCCACTTT,CASSFGGNNSPLHF
TRBV19,TRBJ2-7,NA,TRBD1,TGTGCCAGTAGTATAGAAACAGGGGGCCCTTTCGACGAGCAGTACTTC,CASSIETGGPFDEQYF
TRBV27,TRBJ2-7,NA,TRBD2,TGTGCCAGCAGTTCCGGGACTAGCGTGTTCGAGCAGTACTTC,CASSSGTSVFEQYF
TRBV10-3,TRBJ2-1,NA,TRBD1,TGTGCCATCAGTGAACCGGGACAGGGGGACTACAATGAGCAGTTCTTC,CAISEPGQGDYNEQFF
TRBV28,TRBJ2-2,NA,NA,TGTGCCAGCAGTCCACTTTCGAACACCGGGGAGCTGTTTTTT,CASSPLSNTGELFF
TRBV4-1,TRBJ1-1,NA,NA,TGCGCCAGCAGCTCCCACGGTGAGTGGAACACTGAAGCTTTCTTT,CASSSHGEWNTEAFF
TRBV4-3,TRBJ2-7,once,NA,TGCGCCAGCAGCCAAGACCCAGGGCCATCCTACGAGCAGTACTTC,CASSQDPGPSYEQYF
TRBV27,TRBJ1-1,NA,NA,TGTGCCACCCAGTTTAGGGGAGTGGGCACTGAAGCTTTCTTT,CATQFRGVGTEAFF
TRBV11-3,TRBJ2-3,NA,NA,TGTGCCAGCAGCTTAGTCGGGGCCCCAGATACGCAGTATTTT,CASSLVGAPDTQYF
TRBV5-6,TRBJ2-1,NA,TRBD2,TGTGCCAGCAGCTTAGGGACTAGCGGGATGCAGTTCTTC,CASSLGTSGMQFF
TRBV14,TRBJ2-1,once,NA,TGTGCCTCTGGCGGGGAGACCTACAATGAGCAGTTCTTC,CASGGETYNEQFF
TRBV4-3,TRBJ2-1,NA,TRBD2,TGCGCCAGCAGCCAAGAGTCTAGCGGGGGTGAGCAGTTCTTC,CASSQESSGGEQFF